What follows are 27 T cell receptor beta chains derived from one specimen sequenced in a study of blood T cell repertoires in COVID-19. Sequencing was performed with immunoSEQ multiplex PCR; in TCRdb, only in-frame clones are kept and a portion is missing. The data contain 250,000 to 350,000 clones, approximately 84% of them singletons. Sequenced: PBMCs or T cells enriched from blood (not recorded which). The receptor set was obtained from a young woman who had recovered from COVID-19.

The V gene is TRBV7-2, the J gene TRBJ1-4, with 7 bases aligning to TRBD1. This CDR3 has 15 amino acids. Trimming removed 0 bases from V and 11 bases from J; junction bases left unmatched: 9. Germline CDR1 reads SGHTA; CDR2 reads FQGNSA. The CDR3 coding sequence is TGTGCCAGCAGCTTAGCGGGCCAGGGGGTTGAGAAACTGTTTTTT. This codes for CASSLAGQGVEKLFF.

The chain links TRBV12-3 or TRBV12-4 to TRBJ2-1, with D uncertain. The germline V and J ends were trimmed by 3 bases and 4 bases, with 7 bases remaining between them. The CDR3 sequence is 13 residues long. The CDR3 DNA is TGTGCCAGCAGTTTTTCAGGATACAATGAGCAGTTCTTC. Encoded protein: CASSFSGYNEQFF.

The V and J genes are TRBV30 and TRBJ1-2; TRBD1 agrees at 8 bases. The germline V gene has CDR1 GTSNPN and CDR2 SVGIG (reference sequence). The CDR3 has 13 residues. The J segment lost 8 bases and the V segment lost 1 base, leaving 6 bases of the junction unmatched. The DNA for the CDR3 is TGTGCCTGGAGTGACCTGGACAGGGACGGCTACACCTTC. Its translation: CAWSDLDRDGYTF.

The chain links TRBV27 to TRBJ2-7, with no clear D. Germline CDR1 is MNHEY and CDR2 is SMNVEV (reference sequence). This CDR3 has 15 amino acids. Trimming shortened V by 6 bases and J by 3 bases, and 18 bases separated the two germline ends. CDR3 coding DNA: TGTGCCAGCAGCCCCGAGCCGCCTATCGGCTACGAGCAGTACTTC. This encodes CASSPEPPIGYEQYF.

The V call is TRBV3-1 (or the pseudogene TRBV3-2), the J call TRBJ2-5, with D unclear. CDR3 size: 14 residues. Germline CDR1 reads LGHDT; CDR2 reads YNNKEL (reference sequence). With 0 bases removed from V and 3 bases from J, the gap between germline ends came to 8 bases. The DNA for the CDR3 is TGTGCCAGCAGCCAAGATGTGGCGGAAGAGACCCAGTACTTC. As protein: CASSQDVAEETQYF.

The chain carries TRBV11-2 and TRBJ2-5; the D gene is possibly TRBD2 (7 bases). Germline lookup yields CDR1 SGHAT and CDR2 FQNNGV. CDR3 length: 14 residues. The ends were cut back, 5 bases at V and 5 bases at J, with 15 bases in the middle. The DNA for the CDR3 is TGTGCCAGCAGCCCTTGGGGGGGCGGTGAGACCCAGTACTTC. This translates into CASSPWGGGETQYF.

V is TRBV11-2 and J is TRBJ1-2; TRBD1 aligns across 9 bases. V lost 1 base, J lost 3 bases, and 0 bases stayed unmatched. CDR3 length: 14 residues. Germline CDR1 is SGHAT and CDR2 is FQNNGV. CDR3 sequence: CASSLGDRDYGYTF. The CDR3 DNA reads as TGTGCCAGCAGCTTAGGGGACAGGGACTATGGCTACACCTTC.

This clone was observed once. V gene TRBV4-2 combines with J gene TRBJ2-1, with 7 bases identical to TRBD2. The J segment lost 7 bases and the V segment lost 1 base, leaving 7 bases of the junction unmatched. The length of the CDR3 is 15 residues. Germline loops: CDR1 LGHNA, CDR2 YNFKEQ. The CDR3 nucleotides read TGTGCCAGCAGCCAAGGGGATAATAGCGGGAATGAGCAGTTCTTC. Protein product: CASSQGDNSGNEQFF.

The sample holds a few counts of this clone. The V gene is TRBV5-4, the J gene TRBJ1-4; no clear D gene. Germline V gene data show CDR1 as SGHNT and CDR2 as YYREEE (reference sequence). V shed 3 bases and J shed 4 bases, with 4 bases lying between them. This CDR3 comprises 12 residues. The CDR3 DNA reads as TGTGCCAGCAGCTCCCATAATGAAAAACTGTTTTTT. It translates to CASSSHNEKLFF.

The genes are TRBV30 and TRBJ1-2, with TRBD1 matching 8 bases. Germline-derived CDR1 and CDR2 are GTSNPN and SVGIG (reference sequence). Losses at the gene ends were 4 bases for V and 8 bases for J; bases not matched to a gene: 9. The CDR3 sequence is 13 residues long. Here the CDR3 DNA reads TGTGCCTGGAACGGGCAGGGGGCCTGGGGCTACACCTTC. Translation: CAWNGQGAWGYTF.

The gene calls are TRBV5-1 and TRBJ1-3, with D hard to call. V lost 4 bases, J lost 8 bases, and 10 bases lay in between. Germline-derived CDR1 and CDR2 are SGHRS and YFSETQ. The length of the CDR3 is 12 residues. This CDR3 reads CASSRGEDTIYF. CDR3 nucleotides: TGCGCCAGCAGCCGTGGGGAGGACACCATATATTTT.

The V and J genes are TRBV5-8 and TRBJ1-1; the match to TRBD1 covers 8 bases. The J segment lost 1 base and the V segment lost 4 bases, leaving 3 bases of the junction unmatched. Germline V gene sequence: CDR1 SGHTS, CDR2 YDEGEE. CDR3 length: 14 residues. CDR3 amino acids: CASSITGGNTEAFF. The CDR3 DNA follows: TGTGCCAGCAGCATAACAGGGGGGAACACTGAAGCTTTCTTT. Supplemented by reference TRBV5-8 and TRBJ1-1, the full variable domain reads EAGVTQSPTHLIKTRGQQATLRCSPISGHTSVYWYQQALGLGLQFLLWYDEGEERNRGNFPPRFSGRQFPNYSSELNVNALELEDSALYLCASSITGGNTEAFFGQGTRLTVV.

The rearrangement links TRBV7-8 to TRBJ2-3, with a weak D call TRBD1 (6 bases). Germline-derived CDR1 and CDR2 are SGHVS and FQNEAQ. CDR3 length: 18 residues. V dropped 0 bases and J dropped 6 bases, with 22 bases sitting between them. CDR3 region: CASSLAFVGAAGSDTQYF. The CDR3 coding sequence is TGTGCCAGCAGCTTAGCCTTTGTGGGGGCCGCAGGGTCGGATACGCAGTATTTT.

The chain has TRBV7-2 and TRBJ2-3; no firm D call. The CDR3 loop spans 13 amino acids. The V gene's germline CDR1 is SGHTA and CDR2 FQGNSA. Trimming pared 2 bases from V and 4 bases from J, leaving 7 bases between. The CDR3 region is CASSLPRPDTQYF. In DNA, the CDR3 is TGTGCCAGCAGCTTACCGCGGCCAGATACGCAGTATTTT.

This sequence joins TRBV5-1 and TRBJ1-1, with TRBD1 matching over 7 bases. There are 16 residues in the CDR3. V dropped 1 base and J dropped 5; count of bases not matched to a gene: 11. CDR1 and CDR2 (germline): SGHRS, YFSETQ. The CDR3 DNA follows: TGCGCCAGCAGCTTGCGGGTGGAGGGGGCTAATACTGAAGCTTTCTTT. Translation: CASSLRVEGANTEAFF.

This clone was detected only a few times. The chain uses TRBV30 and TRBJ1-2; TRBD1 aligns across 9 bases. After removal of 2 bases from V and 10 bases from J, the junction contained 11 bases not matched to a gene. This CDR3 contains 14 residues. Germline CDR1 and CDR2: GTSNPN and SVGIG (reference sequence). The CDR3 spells CAWSSLWDRVSYTF. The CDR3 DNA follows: TGTGCCTGGAGTTCCCTTTGGGACAGGGTATCCTACACCTTC.

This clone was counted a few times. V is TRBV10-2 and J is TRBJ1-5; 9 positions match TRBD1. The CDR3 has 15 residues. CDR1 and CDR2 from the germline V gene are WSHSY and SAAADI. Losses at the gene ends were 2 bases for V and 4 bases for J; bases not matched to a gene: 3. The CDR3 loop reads CASSEGGTGNQPQHF. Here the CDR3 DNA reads TGCGCCAGCAGTGAGGGCGGGACAGGGAATCAGCCCCAGCATTTT.

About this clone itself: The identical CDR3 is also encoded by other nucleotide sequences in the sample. CDR3 sequence reads: CASSPGQGANYGYTF. The CDR3, as DNA: TGTGCCAGCTCACCCGGACAGGGAGCTAACTATGGCTACACCTTC. V and J are TRBV18 and TRBJ1-2; 8 positions agree with TRBD1. The J segment lost 0 bases and the V segment lost 3 bases, leaving 3 bases of the junction unmatched. Per germline, CDR1 KGHSH and CDR2 LQKENI. This CDR3 has 15 amino acids.

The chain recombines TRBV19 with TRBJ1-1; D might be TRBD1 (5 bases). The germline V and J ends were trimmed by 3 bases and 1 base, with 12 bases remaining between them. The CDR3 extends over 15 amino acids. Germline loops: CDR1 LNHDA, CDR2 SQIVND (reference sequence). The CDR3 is CASSIFQGGNTEAFF. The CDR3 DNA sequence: TGTGCCAGTAGTATCTTTCAGGGAGGGAACACTGAAGCTTTCTTT.

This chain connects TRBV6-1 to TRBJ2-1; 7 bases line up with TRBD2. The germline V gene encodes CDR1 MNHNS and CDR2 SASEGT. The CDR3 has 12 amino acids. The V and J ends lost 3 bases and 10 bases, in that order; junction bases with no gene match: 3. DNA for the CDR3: TGTGCCAGCAGTGAGCGGACTAGGGAGCAGTTCTTC. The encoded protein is CASSERTREQFF.

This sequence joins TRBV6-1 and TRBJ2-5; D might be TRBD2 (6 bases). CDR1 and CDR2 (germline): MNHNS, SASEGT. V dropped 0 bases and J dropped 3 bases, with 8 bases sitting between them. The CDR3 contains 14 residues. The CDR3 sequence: CASSEAWREETQYF. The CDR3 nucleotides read TGTGCCAGCAGTGAAGCATGGAGGGAAGAGACCCAGTACTTC.

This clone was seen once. CDR3 in amino acids: CASSLAAQITYGYTF. CDR3 in DNA: TGTGCCAGCAGCTTAGCGGCACAGATCACCTATGGCTACACCTTC. The V gene is TRBV7-9, the J gene TRBJ1-2, with D hard to call. This CDR3 spans 15 amino acids. Germline loops: CDR1 SEHNR, CDR2 FQNEAQ (reference sequence). Trimming removed 0 bases from V and 4 bases from J, with 12 bases in between.

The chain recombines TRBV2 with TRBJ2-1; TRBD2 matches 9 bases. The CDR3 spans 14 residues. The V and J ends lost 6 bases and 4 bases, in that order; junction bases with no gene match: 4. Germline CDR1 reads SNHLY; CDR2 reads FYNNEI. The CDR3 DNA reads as TGTGCCAGCAGGGGGCTAGCGGGGTACAATGAGCAGTTCTTC. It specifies CASRGLAGYNEQFF.

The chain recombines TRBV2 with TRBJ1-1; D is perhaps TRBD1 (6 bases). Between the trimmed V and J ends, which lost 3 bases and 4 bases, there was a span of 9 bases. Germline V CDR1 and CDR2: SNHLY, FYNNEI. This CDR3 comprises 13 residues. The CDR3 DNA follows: TGTGCCAGCAGTGATGTAGGGGGCACTGAAGCTTTCTTT. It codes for CASSDVGGTEAFF.

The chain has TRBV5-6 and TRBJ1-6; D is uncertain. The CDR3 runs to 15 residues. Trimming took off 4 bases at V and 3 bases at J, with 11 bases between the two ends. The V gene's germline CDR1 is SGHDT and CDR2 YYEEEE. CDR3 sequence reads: CASSQYNSYNSPLHF. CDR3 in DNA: TGTGCCAGCAGCCAATACAACAGCTATAATTCACCCCTCCACTTT.

CDR3 bases: TGTGCCAGCAGTGAAGCCCTAGAGCAGTTCTTC. Residues: CASSEALEQFF. The J gene is TRBJ2-1, the V gene TRBV2; the D is unclear. The CDR3 has 11 amino acids. Deletions cut 0 bases from V and 10 bases from J, with 4 bases between. Germline V CDR1 and CDR2: SNHLY, FYNNEI.

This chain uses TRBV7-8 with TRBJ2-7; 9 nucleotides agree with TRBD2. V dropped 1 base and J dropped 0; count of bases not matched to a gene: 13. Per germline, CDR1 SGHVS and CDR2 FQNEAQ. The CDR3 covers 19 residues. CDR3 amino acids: CASSLGPLLAGPSSYEQYF. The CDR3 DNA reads TGTGCCAGCAGCTTAGGGCCCCTCCTAGCGGGGCCAAGCTCCTACGAGCAGTACTTC.